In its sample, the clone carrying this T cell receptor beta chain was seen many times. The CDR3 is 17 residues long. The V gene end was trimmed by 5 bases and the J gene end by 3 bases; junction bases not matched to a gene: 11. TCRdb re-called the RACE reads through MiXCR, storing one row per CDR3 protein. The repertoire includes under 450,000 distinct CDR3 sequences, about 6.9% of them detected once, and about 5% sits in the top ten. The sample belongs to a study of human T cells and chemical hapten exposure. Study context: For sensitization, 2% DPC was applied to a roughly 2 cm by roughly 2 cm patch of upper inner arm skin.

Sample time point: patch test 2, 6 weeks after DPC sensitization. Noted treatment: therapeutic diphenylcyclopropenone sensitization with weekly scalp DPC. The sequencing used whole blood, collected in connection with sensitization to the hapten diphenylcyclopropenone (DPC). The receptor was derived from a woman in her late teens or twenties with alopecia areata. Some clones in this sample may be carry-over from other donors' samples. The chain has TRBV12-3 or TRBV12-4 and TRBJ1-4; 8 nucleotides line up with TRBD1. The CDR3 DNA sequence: TGTGCCAGCAGTCTTACAGGGGGTAGCCGAGCTAATGAAAAACTGTTTTTT. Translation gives CASSLTGGSRANEKLFF.